A selection of T cell receptor beta chains follows, all from one sample in a study of T cells in Graves' hyperthyroidism and ophthalmopathy. TCRdb processed the multiplex PCR reads anew with MiXCR; each CDR3 protein has one entry. The table has 300,000 to 450,000 distinct CDR3 sequences, about 16% seen once; the top ten hold 32%. The sequencing sample was made of blood. The receptors derive from a woman aged 25-40 years with Graves' hyperthyroidism. CDR3s leave out the opening cysteine and the closing phenylalanine or tryptophan. Each record gives: V gene, J gene, CDR3 protein.

v_call: TRBV10-1
j_call: TRBJ2-1
cdr3_aa: ASSARPHNEQF

v_call: TRBV20-1
j_call: TRBJ2-1
cdr3_aa: SAIPGTSYNNEQF

v_call: TRBV12-5
j_call: TRBJ2-7
cdr3_aa: ASGFSADRGPYEQY

v_call: TRBV6-1
j_call: TRBJ2-5
cdr3_aa: ASSQTREETQY

v_call: TRBV27
j_call: TRBJ2-7
cdr3_aa: ASWGSGGPTSYEQY

v_call: TRBV2
j_call: TRBJ2-3
cdr3_aa: ASTSGTGPTDTQY

v_call: TRBV29-1
j_call: TRBJ2-5
cdr3_aa: SVEVVGGDQETQY

v_call: TRBV30
j_call: TRBJ1-1
cdr3_aa: AWSAHQGFEAF

v_call: TRBV10-3
j_call: TRBJ2-7
cdr3_aa: AISAEFASGEYEQY

v_call: TRBV3-1
j_call: TRBJ1-2
cdr3_aa: ASSQEGASHGYT

v_call: TRBV15
j_call: TRBJ2-7
cdr3_aa: ATSRDSGSYEQY

v_call: TRBV20-1
j_call: TRBJ1-2
cdr3_aa: SAVAGTLYGYT

v_call: TRBV11-2
j_call: TRBJ2-7
cdr3_aa: ASSLVPGLAGGSSAGEQY

v_call: TRBV30
j_call: TRBJ2-2
cdr3_aa: AWNSGGGGELF

v_call: TRBV28
j_call: TRBJ2-3
cdr3_aa: ASSSPNTYTDTQY

v_call: TRBV28
j_call: TRBJ2-7
cdr3_aa: ASSSLAGLGYEQY

v_call: TRBV19
j_call: TRBJ1-1
cdr3_aa: ASGEREPNTEAF

v_call: TRBV29-1
j_call: TRBJ2-7
cdr3_aa: SVRDREHYEQY

v_call: TRBV5-6
j_call: TRBJ2-5
cdr3_aa: ASSQGQTVETQY

v_call: TRBV6-1
j_call: TRBJ2-1
cdr3_aa: ASTHTGTKQF

v_call: TRBV20-1
j_call: TRBJ2-7
cdr3_aa: SARQGVVEQY

v_call: TRBV28
j_call: TRBJ2-5
cdr3_aa: ASSWRQGAIWETQY

v_call: TRBV5-4
j_call: TRBJ1-1
cdr3_aa: ASSQGDRGRRNTEAF

v_call: TRBV18
j_call: TRBJ2-1
cdr3_aa: ASSPAGRRNEQF

v_call: TRBV3-1
j_call: TRBJ2-1
cdr3_aa: ASSQLYNEQF

v_call: TRBV27
j_call: TRBJ2-6
cdr3_aa: ASSFTPPGGSFSSGANVLT

v_call: TRBV24-1
j_call: TRBJ2-1
cdr3_aa: ATSDIPGQGTIEQF

v_call: TRBV6-2/TRBV6-3
j_call: TRBJ1-5
cdr3_aa: ASRLGQGGNQPQH

v_call: TRBV19
j_call: TRBJ2-1
cdr3_aa: ASSTYSEYNEQF

v_call: TRBV20-1
j_call: TRBJ2-1
cdr3_aa: RGTGAGGQQF

v_call: TRBV2
j_call: TRBJ1-3
cdr3_aa: ASSAGLAGNTIY

v_call: TRBV4-1
j_call: TRBJ1-5
cdr3_aa: ASSADRNNQPQH

v_call: TRBV24-1
j_call: TRBJ2-2
cdr3_aa: ATSDLRGSEDTGELF

v_call: TRBV6-2/TRBV6-3
j_call: TRBJ2-1
cdr3_aa: ASSYPLFSSGRSNEQF

v_call: TRBV3-1
j_call: TRBJ1-2
cdr3_aa: AGSQGGGGGVNYGYT

v_call: TRBV18
j_call: TRBJ2-1
cdr3_aa: ASSPPGGSRGNEQF

v_call: TRBV15
j_call: TRBJ1-1
cdr3_aa: TTSATRARTEAF